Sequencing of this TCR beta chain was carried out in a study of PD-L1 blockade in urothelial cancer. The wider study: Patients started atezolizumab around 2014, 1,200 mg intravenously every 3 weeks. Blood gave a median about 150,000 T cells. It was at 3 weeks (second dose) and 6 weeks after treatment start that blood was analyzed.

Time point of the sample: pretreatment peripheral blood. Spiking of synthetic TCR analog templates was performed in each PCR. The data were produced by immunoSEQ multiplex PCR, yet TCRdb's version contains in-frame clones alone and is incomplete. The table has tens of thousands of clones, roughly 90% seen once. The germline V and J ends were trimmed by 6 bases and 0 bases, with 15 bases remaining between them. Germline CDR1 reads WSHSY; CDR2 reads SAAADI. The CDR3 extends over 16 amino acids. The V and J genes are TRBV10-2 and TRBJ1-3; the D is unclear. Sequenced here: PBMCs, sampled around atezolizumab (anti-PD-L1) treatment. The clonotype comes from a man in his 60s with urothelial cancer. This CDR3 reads CASRNQASHSGNTIYF. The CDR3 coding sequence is TGCGCCAGCAGAAACCAGGCTTCACACTCTGGAAACACCATATATTTT.